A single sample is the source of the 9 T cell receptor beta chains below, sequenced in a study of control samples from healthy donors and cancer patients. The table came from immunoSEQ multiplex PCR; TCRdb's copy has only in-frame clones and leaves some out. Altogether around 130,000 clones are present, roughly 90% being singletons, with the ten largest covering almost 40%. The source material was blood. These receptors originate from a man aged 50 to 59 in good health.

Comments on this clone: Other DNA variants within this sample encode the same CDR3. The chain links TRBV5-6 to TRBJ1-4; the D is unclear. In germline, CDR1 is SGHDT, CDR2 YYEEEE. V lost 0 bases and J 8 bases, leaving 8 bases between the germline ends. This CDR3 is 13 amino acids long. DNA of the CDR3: TGTGCCAGCAGCTTGGCTGGGAAAGAAAAACTGTTTTTT. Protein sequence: CASSLAGKEKLFF. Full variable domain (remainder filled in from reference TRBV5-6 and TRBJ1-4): DAGVTQSPTHLIKTRGQQVTLRCSPKSGHDTVSWYQQALGQGPQFIFQYYEEEERQRGNFPDRFSGHQFPNYSSELNVNALLLGDSALYLCASSLAGKEKLFFGSGTQLSVL.

The CDR3 coding sequence is TGTGCCAGCAGCTTGGCCACGGGGGTAAATTCACCCCTCCACTTT. Its translation: CASSLATGVNSPLHF. This chain connects TRBV5-4 to TRBJ1-6; possible D gene TRBD1, 5 bases. CDR1 is SGHNT, CDR2 YYREEE, per germline (reference sequence). This CDR3 is built from 15 residues. V was trimmed by 0 bases and J by 7 bases, leaving 11 bases between them.

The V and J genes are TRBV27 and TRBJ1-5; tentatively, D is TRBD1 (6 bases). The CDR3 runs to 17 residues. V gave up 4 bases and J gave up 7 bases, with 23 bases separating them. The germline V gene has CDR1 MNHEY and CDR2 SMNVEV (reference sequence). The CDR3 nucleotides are TGTGCCAGCAGTTCATCGATGGGCACAGGGCAGATGCAGCCCCAGCATTTT. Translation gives CASSSSMGTGQMQPQHF.

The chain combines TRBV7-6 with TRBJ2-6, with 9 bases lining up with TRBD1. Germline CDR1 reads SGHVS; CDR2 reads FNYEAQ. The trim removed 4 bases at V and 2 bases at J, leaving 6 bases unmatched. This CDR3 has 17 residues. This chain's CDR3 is CASSSGTGNPGANVLTF. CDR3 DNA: TGTGCCAGCAGCTCGGGGACAGGGAACCCTGGGGCCAACGTCCTGACTTTC.

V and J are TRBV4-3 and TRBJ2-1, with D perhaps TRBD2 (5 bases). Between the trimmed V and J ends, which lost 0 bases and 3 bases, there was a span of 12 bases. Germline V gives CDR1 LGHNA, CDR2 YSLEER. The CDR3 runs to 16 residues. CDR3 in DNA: TGCGCCAGCAGCCAAGATTGGTTAGCGTACTACAATGAGCAGTTCTTC. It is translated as CASSQDWLAYYNEQFF.

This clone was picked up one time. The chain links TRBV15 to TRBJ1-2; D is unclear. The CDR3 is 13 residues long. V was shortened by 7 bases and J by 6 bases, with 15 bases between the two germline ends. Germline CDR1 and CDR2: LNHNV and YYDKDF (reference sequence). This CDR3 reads CATTIGRYDGYTF. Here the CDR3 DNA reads TGTGCCACCACCATAGGACGTTACGATGGCTACACCTTC.

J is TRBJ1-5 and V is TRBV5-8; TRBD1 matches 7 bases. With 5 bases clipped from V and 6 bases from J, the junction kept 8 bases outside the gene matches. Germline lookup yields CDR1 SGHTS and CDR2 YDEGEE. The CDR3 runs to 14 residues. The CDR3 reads CASSLRQGFQPQHF. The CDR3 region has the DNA TGTGCCAGCAGTCTGAGACAGGGCTTTCAGCCCCAGCATTTT.

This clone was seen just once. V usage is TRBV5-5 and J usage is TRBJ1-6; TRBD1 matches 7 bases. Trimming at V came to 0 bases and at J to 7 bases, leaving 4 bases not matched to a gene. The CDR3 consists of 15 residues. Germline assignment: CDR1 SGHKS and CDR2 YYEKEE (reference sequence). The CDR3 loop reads CASSLGQGRNSPLHF. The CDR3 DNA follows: TGTGCCAGCAGCTTGGGACAGGGCCGCAATTCACCCCTCCACTTT.

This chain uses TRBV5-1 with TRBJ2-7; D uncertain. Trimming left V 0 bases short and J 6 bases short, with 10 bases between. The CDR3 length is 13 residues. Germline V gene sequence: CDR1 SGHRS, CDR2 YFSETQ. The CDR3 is CASSLGAQREQYF. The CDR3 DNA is TGCGCCAGCAGCTTGGGGGCCCAACGCGAGCAGTACTTC.